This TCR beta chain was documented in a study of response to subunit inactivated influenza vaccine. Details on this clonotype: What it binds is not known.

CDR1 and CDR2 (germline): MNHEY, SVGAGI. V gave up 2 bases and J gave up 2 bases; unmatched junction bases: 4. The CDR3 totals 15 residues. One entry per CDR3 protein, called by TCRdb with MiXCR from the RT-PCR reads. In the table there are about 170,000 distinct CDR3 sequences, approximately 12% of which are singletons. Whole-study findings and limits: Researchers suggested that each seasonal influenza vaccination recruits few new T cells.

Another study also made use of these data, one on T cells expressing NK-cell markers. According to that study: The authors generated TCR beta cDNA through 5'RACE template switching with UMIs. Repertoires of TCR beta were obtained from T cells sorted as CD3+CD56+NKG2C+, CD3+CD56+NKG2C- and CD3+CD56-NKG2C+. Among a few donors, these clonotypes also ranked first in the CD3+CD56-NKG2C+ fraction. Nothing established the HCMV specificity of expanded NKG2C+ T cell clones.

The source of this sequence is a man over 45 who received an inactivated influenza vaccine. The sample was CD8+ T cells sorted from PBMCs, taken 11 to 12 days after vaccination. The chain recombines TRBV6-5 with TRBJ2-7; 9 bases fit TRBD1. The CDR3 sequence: CASSYRGQGPYEQYF. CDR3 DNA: TGTGCCAGCAGTTACAGGGGACAGGGCCCCTACGAGCAGTACTTC.